What follows describes a single TCR beta chain. Its antigen is not identified. This CDR3 contains 14 residues. Trimming removed 12 bases from V and 7 bases from J, with 21 bases in between. Germline assignment: CDR1 KGHDR and CDR2 SFDVKD. The data derive from a study of T cell responses to AZD1222 COVID-19 vaccine. Study summary: Pooled samples include second doses given at about 4 or 12 weeks.

Study observations and caveats: Nearly half of the spike-specific TCRs reportedly recognize variant regions that carry no mutations. Spike-specific TCR breadth and depth grew following two AZD1222 doses. There were vaccine-associated CD4 TCRs across spike, dominant at 160-218 and 743-854.

Using immunoSEQ multiplex PCR, the repertoire was profiled, and TCRdb retains in-frame clones only, with some absent. The repertoire consists of around 170,000 clones, with around nine tenths occurring once and the leading ten covering approximately 1.5%. Material: peripheral blood, obtained on day 0 of AZD1222 vaccination. The clonotype comes from an adult in good health. The chain combines TRBV24-1 with TRBJ1-5; D call uncertain. The CDR3 is CAVSDGVLGQPQHF. The CDR3 nucleotides are TGTGCCGTCTCGGACGGGGTCCTAGGACAGCCCCAGCATTTT.